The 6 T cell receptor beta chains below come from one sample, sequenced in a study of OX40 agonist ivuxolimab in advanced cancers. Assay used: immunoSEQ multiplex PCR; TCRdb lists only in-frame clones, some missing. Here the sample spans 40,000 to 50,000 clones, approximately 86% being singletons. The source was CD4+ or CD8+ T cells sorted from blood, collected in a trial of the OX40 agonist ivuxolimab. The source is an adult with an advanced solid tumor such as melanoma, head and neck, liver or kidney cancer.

CDR3 residues: CSVPGSTGGYTF. In DNA, the CDR3 is TGCAGCGTCCCCGGTAGCACTGGTGGCTACACCTTC. This sequence joins TRBV29-1 and TRBJ1-2; D not certain. The CDR3 length is 12 residues. Germline loops: CDR1 SQVTM, CDR2 ANQGSEA. Trimming took 6 bases from V and 7 from J, leaving 15 bases between them.

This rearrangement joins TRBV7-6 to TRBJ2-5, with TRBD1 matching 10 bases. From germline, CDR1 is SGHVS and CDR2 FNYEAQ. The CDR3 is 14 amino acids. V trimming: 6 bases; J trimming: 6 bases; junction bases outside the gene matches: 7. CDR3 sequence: CASSLRDRGKTQYF. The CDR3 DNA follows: TGTGCCAGCAGTCTCCGGGACAGGGGAAAGACCCAGTACTTC. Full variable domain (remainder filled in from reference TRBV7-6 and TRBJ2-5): GAGVSQSPRYKVTKRGQDVALRCDPISGHVSLYWYRQALGQGPEFLTYFNYEAQQDKSGLPNDRFSAERPEGSISTLTIQRTEQRDSAMYRCASSLRDRGKTQYFGPGTRLLVL.

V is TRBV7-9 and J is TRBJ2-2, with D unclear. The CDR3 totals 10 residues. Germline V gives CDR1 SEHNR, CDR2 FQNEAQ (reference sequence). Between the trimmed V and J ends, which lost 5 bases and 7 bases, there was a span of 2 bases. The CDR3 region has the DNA TGTGCCAGCAGCCGCGGGGAGCTGTTTTTT. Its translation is CASSRGELFF. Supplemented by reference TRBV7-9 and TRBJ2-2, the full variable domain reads DTGVSQNPRHKITKRGQNVTFRCDPISEHNRLYWYRQTLGQGPEFLTYFQNEAQLEKSRLLSDRFSAERPKGSFSTLEIQRTEQGDSAMYLCASSRGELFFGEGSRLTVL.

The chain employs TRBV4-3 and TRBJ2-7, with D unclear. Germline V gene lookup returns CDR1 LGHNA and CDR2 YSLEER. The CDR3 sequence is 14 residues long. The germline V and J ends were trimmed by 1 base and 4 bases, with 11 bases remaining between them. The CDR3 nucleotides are TGCGCCAGCAGCCAAGGGACCGTACCGTACGAGCAGTACTTC. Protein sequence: CASSQGTVPYEQYF.

The CDR3 DNA follows: TGTGCCTGGAGTGGGGAGGAGGGGCCCTACACCGGGGAGCTGTTTTTT. This encodes CAWSGEEGPYTGELFF. This chain joins TRBV30 and TRBJ2-2; possibly TRBD2 for D (6 bases). V was cut by 1 base and J by 3 bases, with 15 bases left in between. This CDR3 spans 16 amino acids. Per the germline V gene, CDR1 is GTSNPN and CDR2 is SVGIG (reference sequence).

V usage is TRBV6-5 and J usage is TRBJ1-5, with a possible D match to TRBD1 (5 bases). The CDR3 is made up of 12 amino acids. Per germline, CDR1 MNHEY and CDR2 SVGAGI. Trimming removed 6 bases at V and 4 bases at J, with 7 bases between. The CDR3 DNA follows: TGTGCCAGCAGAGGGGCGAATCAGCCCCAGCATTTT. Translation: CASRGANQPQHF.